The rows below give T cell receptor beta chains drawn from one sample of a study of T cell responses to AZD1222 COVID-19 vaccine. The assay was immunoSEQ multiplex PCR, and TCRdb's table has in-frame clones only and misses some. The sample carries 90,000 to 150,000 clones, approximately 85% recorded once. The specimen comprised peripheral blood, sampled on day 0 of AZD1222 vaccination. Every receptor here comes from an adult in good health. CDR3s include the opening cysteine and the closing phenylalanine or tryptophan. The D gene is left open where the match is weak. Size tells how often a clone was seen (once, few, many) or the class of an expanded clone, and some rows leave it out.

v_gene	abundance	len	d_gene	j_gene	CDR3nt	CDR3aa
TRBV6-5	NA	11	NA	TRBJ2-5	TGTGCCAGCAGGTACCAAGAGACCCAGTACTTC	CASRYQETQYF
TRBV12-3/TRBV12-4	once	13	NA	TRBJ1-2	TGTGCCAGCAGTATGACACGGAGTCTTGGCTACACCTTC	CASSMTRSLGYTF
TRBV6-5	NA	14	TRBD1	TRBJ2-7	TGTGCCAGCAGCCTCGACAGGGCAGTACACGAGCAGTACTTC	CASSLDRAVHEQYF
TRBV6-8	NA	17	NA	TRBJ1-3	TGTGCCAGCAGGTCAAGCAGGACCGAAAACTCTGGAAACACCATATATTTT	CASRSSRTENSGNTIYF
TRBV4-3	NA	16	TRBD1	TRBJ2-7	TGCGCCAGCAGCCAAGATGCCGACAGGGCCTACTACGAGCAGTACTTC	CASSQDADRAYYEQYF
TRBV28	NA	17	NA	TRBJ1-5	TGTGCCAGTTGGGACACGTCATTTCAGGGGAGCAATCAGCCCCAGCATTTT	CASWDTSFQGSNQPQHF
TRBV4-3	NA	14	NA	TRBJ2-7	TGCGCCAGCAGCCAAGAGGGGGGGGCAGGGGAGCAGTACTTC	CASSQEGGAGEQYF
TRBV19	NA	14	TRBD1	TRBJ2-3	TGTGCCAGTAGCTCTACAGGGGGCTTAGATACGCAGTATTTT	CASSSTGGLDTQYF
TRBV5-1	NA	14	TRBD2	TRBJ2-2	TGCGCCAGCACCGTACTAGCGGCCACCGGGGAGCTGTTTTTT	CASTVLAATGELFF
TRBV11-3	NA	17	NA	TRBJ2-2	TGTGCCAGCAGCTTAGTCTATATGGTTTCGAACACCGGGGAGCTGTTTTTT	CASSLVYMVSNTGELFF
TRBV20-1	NA	15	NA	TRBJ2-6	TGCAGTGCTAGTGAATCGGGGCGACGGGCCAACGTCCTGACTTTC	CSASESGRRANVLTF
TRBV9	NA	18	NA	TRBJ2-3	TGTGCCAGCGAGACGCTACCGAAAGGGGTTACTAGCACAGATACGCAGTATTTT	CASETLPKGVTSTDTQYF
TRBV5-6	NA	13	NA	TRBJ1-1	TGTGCCAGCAGCTTTTCGCCGAACACTGAAGCTTTCTTT	CASSFSPNTEAFF
TRBV11-1	NA	15	NA	TRBJ2-1	TGTGCCAGCAGCTCGGAGGGCGGCTCCTACAATGAGCAGTTCTTC	CASSSEGGSYNEQFF
TRBV11-2	NA	14	TRBD1	TRBJ1-1	TGTGCCAGCAGAAACAGGGGCGGGGGCACTGAAGCTTTCTTT	CASRNRGGGTEAFF
TRBV6-5	once	12	TRBD1	TRBJ2-5	TGTGCCAGCAGTCGGGACAGGGAGACCCAGTACTTC	CASSRDRETQYF
TRBV20-1	few	11	NA	TRBJ1-1	TGCAGTGCTACGGGGGACACTGAAGCTTTCTTT	CSATGDTEAFF
TRBV7-9	once	14	NA	TRBJ2-7	TGTGCCAGCAGCTTCATAGGACAGTCATACGAGCAGTACTTC	CASSFIGQSYEQYF